These T cell receptor beta chains were read from a single sample in a study of cytomegalovirus exposure and HLA in healthy donors. The repertoire was sequenced with immunoSEQ multiplex PCR; TCRdb's copy has only in-frame clones and lacks some. The sample consists of approximately 170,000 clones, more than 65% of them appearing once. Sequencing was carried out using PBMCs. The receptors were gathered from a male donor in good health and CMV-seronegative. CDR3s include the opening cysteine and the closing phenylalanine or tryptophan. A D gene is named only where the DNA matches it firmly. Not every row has a clone size; where given, it reads once, few, many or a size class.

>TRBV21-1|TRBJ2-4|-|-
CASTPSLLDRRDYVRIQCF
TGTGCCAGCACCCCGTCGCTGCTAGACAGACGGGACTACGTTAGAATTCAGTGCTTC
>TRBV5-4|TRBJ2-1|-|TRBD2
CASRGTSGGFNEQFF
TGTGCCAGCAGGGGGACTAGCGGGGGTTTCAATGAGCAGTTCTTC
>TRBV25-1|TRBJ1-4|-|-
CASSEGRGNEKLFF
TGTGCCAGCAGTGAAGGGCGGGGTAACGAAAAACTGTTTTTT
>TRBV29-1|TRBJ2-3|-|-
CSHPGGGDTQYF
TGCAGCCATCCCGGAGGCGGAGATACGCAGTATTTT
>TRBV6-5|TRBJ2-5|-|TRBD2
CASGGGTSGVETQYF
TGTGCCAGCGGGGGGGGGACTAGCGGGGTGGAGACCCAGTACTTC
>TRBV28|TRBJ2-7|-|TRBD2
CASSLGLAGYEQYF
TGTGCCAGCAGTTTGGGCCTAGCGGGATACGAGCAGTACTTC
>TRBV15|TRBJ1-1|-|-
CATSREANTEAFF
TGTGCCACCAGCAGAGAGGCAAACACTGAAGCTTTCTTT
>TRBV18|TRBJ2-7|-|TRBD1
CASSPAGQGYEQYF
TGTGCCAGCTCACCCGCCGGACAGGGCTACGAGCAGTACTTC
>TRBV19|TRBJ1-2|-|-
CASSPSGGEGSYGYTF
TGTGCCAGTAGTCCTTCGGGCGGGGAAGGCTCCTATGGCTACACCTTC
>TRBV7-2|TRBJ2-1|-|TRBD2
CASSLGLAAYNEQFF
TGTGCCAGCAGCTTGGGACTAGCGGCCTACAATGAGCAGTTCTTC
>TRBV7-8|TRBJ2-5|few|TRBD1
CASSLGQGVQETQYF
TGTGCCAGCAGCTTAGGGCAGGGGGTACAAGAGACCCAGTACTTC
>TRBV30|TRBJ1-5|-|TRBD1
CAWSVRDRVQPQHF
TGTGCCTGGAGTGTACGGGACAGGGTTCAGCCCCAGCATTTT
>TRBV9|TRBJ2-3|-|-
CASSVRFGGSTDTQYF
TGTGCCAGCAGCGTCCGGTTTGGGGGGTCTACAGATACGCAGTATTTT
>TRBV6-1|TRBJ1-5|once|-
CASRDGQGNQPQHF
TGTGCCAGCAGAGACGGACAAGGCAATCAGCCCCAGCATTTT
>TRBV12-5|TRBJ2-6|-|TRBD1
CASGPRTGESSEANVLTF
TGTGCTAGTGGTCCCCGGACAGGGGAAAGTTCTGAGGCCAACGTCCTGACTTTC
>TRBV25-1|TRBJ1-5|-|-
CASGSGNNQPQHF
TGTGCCAGCGGATCAGGGAACAATCAGCCCCAGCATTTT
>TRBV10-1|TRBJ2-7|-|-
CASSESPQGYEQYF
TGCGCCAGCAGTGAGAGTCCGCAGGGCTACGAGCAGTACTTC
>TRBV6-5|TRBJ2-7|-|-
CASSYLRGGEQYF
TGTGCCAGCAGTTACTTGCGGGGCGGCGAGCAGTACTTC
>TRBV19|TRBJ1-5|-|TRBD1
CASRPTGNSNQPQHF
TGTGCCAGTAGACCGACAGGGAATAGCAATCAGCCCCAGCATTTT
>TRBV6-4|TRBJ2-3|-|-
CASSEQWASTDTQYF
TGTGCCAGCAGTGAGCAATGGGCTAGCACAGATACGCAGTATTTT